These T cell receptor beta chains were read from a single sample in a study of cytomegalovirus exposure and HLA in healthy donors. Method: immunoSEQ multiplex PCR; TCRdb's copy keeps in-frame clones and lacks some. This sample has approximately 100,000 clones, with roughly 77% found just once. Material: PBMCs. The receptor set was obtained from a woman aged 18-29 years in good health and CMV-seropositive. Both conserved end residues are part of each CDR3. The D gene is left open where the match is weak. Clone size appears in some rows only: once, few, many, or a class for an expanded clone.

J gene,clone size,V gene,D gene,CDR3 protein,CDR3 DNA
TRBJ1-1,once,TRBV4-1,TRBD1,CASSLGQGGTEAFF,TGCGCCAGCAGCCTTGGACAGGGAGGCACTGAAGCTTTCTTT
TRBJ2-1,.,TRBV5-6,TRBD2,CASSLSSGGGTRYNEQFF,TGTGCCAGCAGCTTGTCTAGCGGGGGGGGGACGCGCTACAATGAGCAGTTCTTC
TRBJ1-1,.,TRBV7-3,TRBD1,CASSRQGGNTEAFF,TGTGCCAGCAGCCGACAGGGGGGAAACACTGAAGCTTTCTTT
TRBJ2-7,few,TRBV27,TRBD2,CASSPLVAGLAGSLRYEQYF,TGTGCCAGCAGCCCTCTCGTCGCAGGGCTAGCGGGATCCCTACGCTACGAGCAGTACTTC
TRBJ2-1,few,TRBV25-1,TRBD2,CASSPAGGPSYNEQFF,TGTGCCAGCTCCCCCGCGGGGGGACCCTCCTACAATGAGCAGTTCTTC
TRBJ1-1,many,TRBV7-8,.,CASSHRTVGMNTEAFF,TGTGCCAGCAGCCATAGAACAGTCGGGATGAACACTGAAGCTTTCTTT
TRBJ1-5,.,TRBV29-1,.,CSASTGLDQPQHF,TGCAGCGCCAGCACAGGGCTGGATCAGCCCCAGCATTTT
TRBJ2-5,.,TRBV9,.,CASSPWLVAETQYF,TGTGCCAGCAGCCCCTGGCTGGTCGCAGAGACCCAGTACTTC
TRBJ1-5,.,TRBV5-6,TRBD1,CASSLDRGINQPQHF,TGTGCCAGCAGCCTGGACAGGGGGATCAATCAGCCCCAGCATTTT
TRBJ2-7,.,TRBV19,.,CASSTSQGSYEQYF,TGTGCCAGTAGTACCTCACAGGGTTCCTACGAGCAGTACTTC
TRBJ1-5,.,TRBV6-1,TRBD1,CASSMTGLNQPQHF,TGTGCCAGTAGTATGACAGGGCTGAATCAGCCCCAGCATTTT
TRBJ1-2,.,TRBV10-3,.,CAISDRQLNYGYTF,TGTGCCATCAGTGATAGACAGCTAAACTATGGCTACACCTTC
TRBJ2-1,.,TRBV7-2,.,CASSSPSYNEQFF,TGTGCCAGCAGCTCACCTAGCTACAATGAGCAGTTCTTC
TRBJ1-6,.,TRBV2,TRBD1,CASSQWTGGSGGSPLHF,TGTGCCAGCAGCCAGTGGACAGGGGGCTCTGGAGGATCACCCCTCCACTTT
TRBJ1-1,few,TRBV10-3,.,CAISESGFGRANTEAFF,TGTGCCATCAGTGAGTCAGGTTTTGGCAGGGCGAACACTGAAGCTTTCTTT
TRBJ2-5,once,TRBV27,.,CASRQPGLGGETQYF,TGTGCCAGCAGGCAACCGGGCCTCGGGGGAGAGACCCAGTACTTC